This entry lists 23 T cell receptor beta chains sequenced from one sample in a study of T-cell memory formation after mild COVID-19. TCRdb used MiXCR to reprocess the 5' RACE reads, holding one entry per CDR3 protein. The sample records 400,000 or so distinct CDR3 sequences, around 20% being singletons. The sample consisted of PBMCs or a T cell subset sorted from them (not recorded which). These receptors all come from an adult woman who had mild COVID-19 (a few samples of this study predate the infection). Cell type and time point are not known.

The chain links TRBV5-6 to TRBJ2-1; TRBD1 agrees at 7 bases. J lost 6 bases, V lost 1 base, and 13 bases had no gene match. The CDR3 runs 17 residues. Germline values: CDR1 SGHDT, CDR2 YYEEEE. The CDR3, as DNA: TGTGCCAGCAGCTTGATGTCCGGGACAGCTGAAAGCAATGAGCAGTTCTTC. Residues: CASSLMSGTAESNEQFF.

This clonotype was seen only a few times. The V gene is TRBV28, the J gene TRBJ1-5, with TRBD1 identical over 10 bases. V lost 6 bases, J lost 10 bases, and 9 bases stayed unmatched. Germline loops: CDR1 MDHEN, CDR2 SYDVKM. The CDR3 loop spans 14 amino acids. The CDR3 sequence is CASSTPTGGRPQHF. The CDR3 coding sequence is TGTGCCAGCAGCACCCCGACAGGGGGCCGACCCCAGCATTTT.

The chain is built from TRBV29-1 and TRBJ2-2, with 10 positions matching TRBD1. CDR1 is SQVTM, CDR2 ANQGSEA, per germline. The CDR3 sequence is 15 residues long. The V segment lost 5 bases and the J segment 4 bases; nucleotides outside the gene matches: 7. The CDR3 DNA reads as TGCAGCGTTTACCCGGGACAGGGGCGCACCGGGGAGCTGTTTTTT. Protein product: CSVYPGQGRTGELFF.

This sequence joins TRBV5-1 and TRBJ1-2; 9 bases are a match to TRBD1. CDR1 SGHRS and CDR2 YFSETQ come from the germline V gene. The CDR3 sequence is 14 residues long. V was clipped by 3 bases and J by 7 bases; unmatched bases: 7. The CDR3 nucleotides read TGCGCCAGCAGCTCCTTGGACAGGGGAGGTGGCTACACCTTC. Its protein product is CASSSLDRGGGYTF. The variable domain in full, with the rest retrieved from reference TRBV5-1 and TRBJ1-2, is KAGVTQTPRYLIKTRGQQVTLSCSPISGHRSVSWYQQTPGQGLQFLFEYFSETQRNKGNFPGRFSGRQFSNSRSEMNVSTLELGDSALYLCASSSLDRGGGYTFGSGTRLTVV.

This clonotype showed up just a few times. The J gene is TRBJ2-6, the V gene TRBV6-2 or TRBV6-3, with 7 nucleotides matching TRBD1. The CDR3 spans 15 residues. With 6 bases clipped from V and 2 bases from J, the junction kept 4 bases outside the gene matches. Germline CDR1 is MNHEY and CDR2 is SVGEGT. CDR3 amino acids: CASSRDSAGANVLTF. CDR3 in DNA: TGTGCCAGCAGCCGGGACAGTGCTGGGGCCAACGTCCTGACTTTC.

This clonotype was detected many times. V usage is TRBV20-1 and J usage is TRBJ1-2; D is possibly TRBD1 (5 bases). The CDR3 consists of 12 residues. V was shortened by 7 bases and J by 2 bases, with 11 bases between the two germline ends. The V gene's germline CDR1 is DFQATT and CDR2 SNEGSKA (reference sequence). In DNA, the CDR3 is TGCAGTGGGTTGGGACCCAACTATGGCTACACCTTC. This gives the protein CSGLGPNYGYTF.

The chain employs TRBV12-3 or TRBV12-4 and TRBJ2-7; 7 nucleotides agree with TRBD2. The length of the CDR3 is 15 residues. V shed 5 bases and J 1 base; nucleotides not matched to a gene: 8. CDR3 coding DNA: TGTGCCAGCAGTCCCTCTAGCGGCCAGTCCTACGAGCAGTACTTC. It is translated as CASSPSSGQSYEQYF.

The rearrangement links TRBV3-1 to TRBJ2-1; TRBD2 agrees at 7 bases. V lost 3 bases and J lost 13; bases outside the gene matches: 9. This CDR3 spans 13 amino acids. CDR1 LGHDT and CDR2 YNNKEL come from the germline V gene (reference sequence). CDR3 amino acids: CASSQTRDYLQFF. The CDR3 nucleotides read TGTGCCAGCAGCCAGACCCGGGACTACCTCCAGTTCTTC.

The chain couples TRBV12-3 or TRBV12-4 to TRBJ1-4, with 8 positions matching TRBD1. Trimming took 5 bases from V and 8 from J; bases not matched to a gene: 10. This CDR3 is built from 15 residues. The CDR3 is CASSRRQGWEEKLFF. CDR3 sequence (DNA): TGTGCCAGCAGTCGCCGACAGGGGTGGGAGGAAAAACTGTTTTTT.

V and J are TRBV5-1 and TRBJ2-1; 12 nucleotides align to TRBD1. After removal of 3 bases from V and 7 bases from J, the junction contained 8 bases not matched to a gene. Germline CDR1 is SGHRS and CDR2 is YFSETQ. The CDR3 covers 16 residues. CDR3 sequence (DNA): TGCGCCAGCAGCTCGGAGGGACAGGGGGCTTGGAATGAGCAGTTCTTC. This codes for CASSSEGQGAWNEQFF.

This chain connects TRBV10-3 to TRBJ2-7, with TRBD2 as a possible D gene (5 bases). There are 10 residues in the CDR3. Trimming removed 10 bases from V and 2 bases from J, with 6 bases in between. From germline, CDR1 is ENHRY and CDR2 SYGVKD. Here the CDR3 DNA reads TGTGCCACCGGGACCTACGAGCAGTACTTC. It yields the protein CATGTYEQYF.

V and J are TRBV20-1 and TRBJ1-1; no reliable D call. Trimming removed 0 bases from V and 4 bases from J, with 15 bases in between. The CDR3 extends over 15 amino acids. Germline V gene sequence: CDR1 DFQATT, CDR2 SNEGSKA (reference sequence). CDR3 nucleotides: TGCAGTGCTAGAGACTTAGGTAGTTGGAGCACTGAAGCTTTCTTT. Its translation: CSARDLGSWSTEAFF.

The gene calls are TRBV7-2 and TRBJ2-7, with a possible D match to TRBD2 (5 bases). CDR1 is SGHTA, CDR2 FQGNSA, per germline. The CDR3 extends over 14 amino acids. V was shortened by 2 bases and J by 3 bases, with 11 bases between the two germline ends. CDR3 bases: TGTGCCAGCAGCTTAAGACGGGGTAACTACGAGCAGTACTTC. Its translation is CASSLRRGNYEQYF.

CDR3 in amino acids: CASSFGTGPQDTQYF. For the CDR3, the DNA is TGTGCCAGCAGCTTCGGGACAGGACCCCAGGATACGCAGTATTTT. This chain uses TRBV7-3 with TRBJ2-3; 8 nucleotides match TRBD1. The CDR3 covers 15 residues. CDR1 and CDR2 from the germline V gene are SGHTA and FQGTGA. Losses at the gene ends were 3 bases for V and 6 bases for J; bases not matched to a gene: 8. The variable domain in full, with the rest retrieved from reference TRBV7-3 and TRBJ2-3, is GAGVSQTPSNKVTEKGKYVELRCDPISGHTALYWYRQSLGQGPEFLIYFQGTGAADDSGLPNDRFFAVRPEGSVSTLKIQRTERGDSAVYLCASSFGTGPQDTQYFGPGTRLTVL.

The table lists this clonotype with a few counts. CDR3: CASSLGQGSYSNQPQHF. Written as DNA, the CDR3 is TGTGCCAGCAGCTTAGGACAGGGGAGCTATAGCAATCAGCCCCAGCATTTT. V usage is TRBV7-9 and J usage is TRBJ1-5; TRBD1 agrees at 8 bases. V was clipped by 1 base and J by 0 bases; unmatched bases: 5. The CDR3 loop spans 17 amino acids. The V gene's germline CDR1 is SEHNR and CDR2 FQNEAQ (reference sequence).

The V call is TRBV28, the J call TRBJ2-1; 14 bases are shared with TRBD2. Germline-derived CDR1 and CDR2 are MDHEN and SYDVKM. The CDR3 covers 14 residues. J was trimmed by 6 bases and V by 8 bases; bases with no gene match: 3. This CDR3 reads CASRLAGGGNEQFF. CDR3 nucleotides: TGTGCCAGCCGACTAGCGGGAGGGGGCAATGAGCAGTTCTTC.

Many counts were recorded for this clonotype. CDR3 sequence: CASSLPGGEYEQYF. The CDR3 DNA sequence: TGTGCCAGCAGCCTGCCGGGGGGAGAGTACGAGCAGTACTTC. The chain recombines TRBV4-2 with TRBJ2-7, with 7 bases fitting TRBD2. From germline, CDR1 is LGHNA and CDR2 YNFKEQ. The CDR3 runs to 14 residues. Trimming at V came to 4 bases and at J to 4 bases, leaving 7 bases not matched to a gene.

The chain employs TRBV6-5 and TRBJ2-1; either TRBD1 or TRBD2 may fit D (5 bases each). Germline V lookup: CDR1 MNHEY, CDR2 SVGAGI. The CDR3 extends over 18 amino acids. The ends were cut back, 6 bases at V and 10 bases at J, with 31 bases in the middle. Here the CDR3 DNA reads TGTGCCAGCAGCCGACCCCGATATTCCGGGGACCTTGCGGAGGAGCAGTTCTTC. Amino acids: CASSRPRYSGDLAEEQFF.

Only a few counts were recorded for this clonotype. CDR3 sequence reads: CASSPGTGNLPRYF. The CDR3 bases are TGTGCCAGCAGCCCCGGGACAGGTAACTTACCACGGTACTTC. The V call is TRBV12-3 or TRBV12-4, the J call TRBJ2-7; 8 bases fit TRBD1. The CDR3 is 14 residues long. With 6 bases clipped from V and 12 bases from J, the junction kept 16 bases outside the gene matches.

This clonotype was seen only a few times. This chain joins TRBV7-2 and TRBJ2-5; D gene uncertain. Trimming stripped 1 base from V and 3 bases from J, with 9 bases between. CDR1 is SGHTA, CDR2 FQGNSA, per germline. The CDR3 runs 14 residues. This CDR3 is CASSLDVQEETQYF. The CDR3 coding sequence is TGTGCCAGCAGCTTAGATGTCCAAGAAGAGACCCAGTACTTC.

This clonotype was picked up many times. V usage is TRBV12-3 or TRBV12-4 and J usage is TRBJ2-1; TRBD2 agrees at 9 bases. The CDR3 loop spans 14 amino acids. The ends lost 6 bases at V and 3 bases at J; junction bases unmatched: 3. The CDR3 DNA is TGTGCCAGCAGCTTGACTAGCGGCTACAATGAGCAGTTCTTC. Translated, it gives CASSLTSGYNEQFF.

The CDR3: CSASFSQGSLNSPLHF. In nucleotides, the CDR3 is TGCAGTGCTAGTTTTTCCCAGGGGTCCCTTAATTCACCCCTCCACTTT. The genes are TRBV20-1 and TRBJ1-6; TRBD1 might be the D (6 bases). The CDR3 sequence is 16 residues long. Between the trimmed V and J ends, which lost 3 bases and 6 bases, there was a span of 18 bases. The V gene's germline CDR1 is DFQATT and CDR2 SNEGSKA (reference sequence).

J is TRBJ2-7 and V is TRBV9; D is undetermined. V was trimmed by 3 bases and J by 0 bases, leaving 13 bases between them. This CDR3 has 15 amino acids. Germline V lookup: CDR1 SGDLS, CDR2 YYNGEE. CDR3 loop: CASSGPDTSSYEQYF. The DNA of the CDR3 is TGTGCCAGCAGCGGGCCTGACACGAGCTCCTACGAGCAGTACTTC.